This TCR beta chain derives from a study of blood T cell repertoires in COVID-19. TCRdb's table, derived via immunoSEQ multiplex PCR, lists solely in-frame clones and lacks some. The data contain around 87,000 clones, roughly 79% of them singletons. CDR3 length equals 13 residues. Germline CDR1 ENHRY, CDR2 SYGVKD. The germline V and J ends were trimmed by 10 bases and 3 bases, with 14 bases remaining between them. The chain joins TRBV10-3 to TRBJ2-3; D gene uncertain. The source of this sequence is a human donor in a cohort sampled during active COVID-19. Sequences were obtained from peripheral blood. CDR3 amino acids: CATRQVLTDTQYF. The CDR3 bases are TGTGCCACCAGACAAGTTTTGACAGATACGCAGTATTTT.